The 26 T cell receptor beta chains reported below all come from one sample, sequenced in a study of neurological immune-mediated disorders. MiXCR was run by TCRdb on the 5' RACE reads, yielding one entry per CDR3 protein. This sample yields some 46,000 distinct CDR3 sequences, of which roughly 4.4% are seen a single time; approximately 5.4% belongs to the top ten. The sample taken for sequencing was PBMCs. These receptors all come from a woman aged 60-75 years with multiple sclerosis.

The rearrangement links TRBV10-3 to TRBJ2-5; perhaps TRBD1 as D (6 bases). CDR3 size: 14 residues. CDR1 and CDR2 from the germline V gene are ENHRY and SYGVKD. V was clipped by 2 bases and J by 2 bases, with 9 bases between them. The CDR3 spells CAISERTVQETQYF. The CDR3, as DNA: TGTGCCATCAGTGAGAGGACAGTTCAAGAGACCCAGTACTTC.

This clonotype was seen repeatedly, ten times or more. The rearrangement joins TRBV5-1 to TRBJ2-2, with D possibly being TRBD1 or TRBD2 (5 bases each). V was clipped by 5 bases and J by 2 bases, with 10 bases between them. CDR1 and CDR2 (germline): SGHRS, YFSETQ. The CDR3 is 14 amino acids. DNA of the CDR3: TGCGCCAGCAGACCCGGGGCCAACACCGGGGAGCTGTTTTTT. As protein: CASRPGANTGELFF.

Many counts were recorded for this clonotype. The J gene is TRBJ2-1, the V gene TRBV5-1, with D perhaps TRBD2 (5 bases). CDR1 and CDR2 from the germline V gene are SGHRS and YFSETQ. CDR3 length: 15 amino acids. Trimming pared 8 bases from V and 4 bases from J, leaving 19 bases between. The DNA for the CDR3 is TGCGCCAGTCGGCTTGCGGCCGGGGAGTACAATGAGCAGTTCTTC. Encoded protein: CASRLAAGEYNEQFF.

This clonotype came up many times. The V gene is TRBV4-2, the J gene TRBJ2-1; D may correspond to TRBD1 or TRBD2 (6 bases each). CDR3 size: 17 residues. Germline V gene lookup returns CDR1 LGHNA and CDR2 YNFKEQ. V was pared by 0 bases and J by 5 bases, with 17 bases between. The CDR3 loop is CASSQERPGASDNEQFF. CDR3 DNA: TGTGCCAGCAGCCAAGAGCGTCCGGGGGCATCGGACAATGAGCAGTTCTTC.

This clonotype came up a few times. V gene TRBV2 combines with J gene TRBJ2-1; a possible D gene is TRBD1 (5 bases). Germline V gene sequence: CDR1 SNHLY, CDR2 FYNNEI. Trimming stripped 3 bases from V and 8 bases from J, with 11 bases between. The CDR3 covers 13 residues. The DNA of the CDR3 is TGTGCCAGCAGTGATGTTGGGGCCCATGAGCAGTTCTTC. Protein: CASSDVGAHEQFF.

This clonotype has a handful of counts. V gene TRBV20-1 combines with J gene TRBJ1-1; perhaps TRBD1 as D (6 bases). The CDR3 length is 18 residues. With 0 bases removed from V and 2 bases from J, the gap between germline ends came to 22 bases. Germline V gene lookup returns CDR1 DFQATT and CDR2 SNEGSKA (reference sequence). The CDR3 DNA is TGCAGTGCTAGAGATCTTGGGGGACCTCAAGGGGGAAACACTGAAGCTTTCTTT. Its protein product is CSARDLGGPQGGNTEAFF.

This clonotype came up many times. This rearrangement joins TRBV4-2 to TRBJ2-7; possibly TRBD2 for D (6 bases). CDR1 is LGHNA and CDR2 is YNFKEQ in the germline V gene. The CDR3 sequence is 14 residues long. V was pared by 0 bases and J by 3 bases, with 9 bases between. The CDR3 DNA sequence: TGTGCCAGCAGCCAAGATCAGGAGGGCTACGAGCAGTACTTC. It specifies CASSQDQEGYEQYF.

The gene calls are TRBV5-5 and TRBJ1-2; D call uncertain. This CDR3 comprises 11 residues. V lost 4 bases to trimming and J lost 3 bases, with 4 bases between them. CDR1 is SGHKS and CDR2 is YYEKEE in the germline V gene (reference sequence). The CDR3 sequence: CASSGDYGYTF. CDR3 bases: TGTGCCAGCAGCGGAGACTATGGCTACACCTTC.

In its sample, this clonotype was seen a few times. This chain joins TRBV7-6 and TRBJ1-5; D is possibly TRBD1 (5 bases). The CDR3 is 14 residues long. In germline, CDR1 is SGHVS, CDR2 FNYEAQ. V was cut by 1 base and J by 8 bases, with 12 bases left in between. CDR3 nucleotide sequence: TGTGCCAGCAGCTTAGGGACACAGGCGGAGCCCCAGCATTTT. As protein: CASSLGTQAEPQHF.

Ten or more counts support this clonotype. The rearrangement joins TRBV5-1 to TRBJ2-2; 10 nucleotides align to TRBD1. CDR3 length: 18 residues. V lost 4 bases, J lost 4 bases, and 13 bases stayed unmatched. Germline CDR1 is SGHRS and CDR2 is YFSETQ. CDR3 in amino acids: CASSPAGTGALRTGELFF. The CDR3 DNA follows: TGCGCCAGCAGCCCCGCCGGGACAGGGGCTCTGCGCACCGGGGAGCTGTTTTTT. The whole variable domain, remainder taken from reference TRBV5-1 and TRBJ2-2, is KAGVTQTPRYLIKTRGQQVTLSCSPISGHRSVSWYQQTPGQGLQFLFEYFSETQRNKGNFPGRFSGRQFSNSRSEMNVSTLELGDSALYLCASSPAGTGALRTGELFFGEGSRLTVL.

This clonotype was observed at least ten times. V gene TRBV6-4 combines with J gene TRBJ2-6; D is possibly TRBD1 (6 bases). The CDR3 spans 21 residues. The V end was cut by 0 bases, the J end by 1 base, with 22 bases between. Germline V gene lookup returns CDR1 MRHNA and CDR2 SNTAGT. CDR3 nucleotide sequence: TGTGCCAGCAGTGACTCGATGCGTATAGGGGGTGAAGTGTCTGGGGCCAACGTCCTGACTTTC. Residues: CASSDSMRIGGEVSGANVLTF.

This clonotype was picked up many times. The rearrangement joins TRBV6-2 or TRBV6-3 to TRBJ2-1; 9 positions match TRBD1. This CDR3 has 15 amino acids. Trimming cost V 6 bases and J 5 bases; bases outside gene matches: 8. Germline assignment: CDR1 MNHEY and CDR2 SVGEGT. The CDR3 nucleotides are TGTGCCAGCAGCCACCGGGACAGGGAACACAATGAGCAGTTCTTC. Amino acid sequence: CASSHRDREHNEQFF.

This clonotype was recorded at least ten times. The chain recombines TRBV24-1 with TRBJ2-2; no clear D. V was cut by 3 bases and J by 3 bases, with 7 bases left in between. Germline lookup yields CDR1 KGHDR and CDR2 SFDVKD. This CDR3 comprises 14 residues. This chain's CDR3 is CATSDARDTGELFF. CDR3 in DNA: TGTGCCACCAGTGATGCCCGGGACACCGGGGAGCTGTTTTTT.

This clonotype has ten or more counts. The chain uses TRBV5-1 and TRBJ2-3; TRBD2 matches at 9 bases. Unmatched junction bases numbered 6, after V lost 2 bases and J lost 2 bases. This CDR3 spans 16 amino acids. Germline CDR1 and CDR2: SGHRS and YFSETQ. CDR3 loop: CASSFTTSGPTDTQYF. The CDR3 DNA follows: TGCGCCAGCAGCTTTACGACTAGCGGTCCCACAGATACGCAGTATTTT.

This clonotype was picked up many times. The chain joins TRBV20-1 to TRBJ2-1; D may match TRBD1 or TRBD2 (5 bases each). The CDR3 consists of 17 residues. Germline loops: CDR1 DFQATT, CDR2 SNEGSKA (reference sequence). The V end was cut by 6 bases, the J end by 3 bases, with 24 bases between. The CDR3 region is CSALERQGFFGYNEQFF. CDR3 DNA sequence: TGCAGTGCCCTCGAGCGGCAGGGATTTTTTGGCTACAATGAGCAGTTCTTC.

The J gene is TRBJ2-5, the V gene TRBV12-3 or TRBV12-4; TRBD1 matches 7 bases. The CDR3 runs to 14 residues. Losses at the gene ends were 7 bases for V and 4 bases for J; bases not matched to a gene: 9. The CDR3 here is CASTVTGVGETQYF. DNA of the CDR3: TGTGCCAGCACCGTAACAGGGGTGGGAGAGACCCAGTACTTC.

This clonotype was seen ten or more times. The chain has TRBV5-1 and TRBJ1-2; tentatively, D is TRBD1 (5 bases). CDR1 is SGHRS and CDR2 is YFSETQ in the germline V gene. The CDR3 is made up of 13 amino acids. V was pared by 5 bases and J by 2 bases, with 10 bases between. This chain's CDR3 is CASSRRGNYGYTF. In DNA form, the CDR3 reads TGCGCCAGCAGTCGGAGGGGAAACTATGGCTACACCTTC.

Details on this clonotype: Likely a read error: the CDR3 ends without its conserved phenylalanine or tryptophan. V usage is TRBV10-1 and J usage is TRBJ1-1; D is unclear. The CDR3 totals 13 residues. Trimming took off 6 bases at V and 0 bases at J, with 8 bases between the two ends. The germline V gene encodes CDR1 WNHNN and CDR2 SYGVQD (reference sequence). CDR3 nucleotide sequence: TGCGCCAGCAGGCTAGATATGAACACTGAAGCTTTCTGT. Residues: CASRLDMNTEAFC.

Only a few counts were recorded for this clonotype. J is TRBJ2-1 and V is TRBV20-1; tentatively, D is TRBD1 or TRBD2 (5 bases each). Trimming shortened V by 6 bases and J by 4 bases, and 22 bases separated the two germline ends. This CDR3 has 16 residues. Germline V gene sequence: CDR1 DFQATT, CDR2 SNEGSKA (reference sequence). The CDR3 reads CSAHRGQGGLYNEQFF. The CDR3 DNA follows: TGCAGTGCCCACCGCGGGCAGGGCGGGTTATACAATGAGCAGTTCTTC.

There are a few counts of this clonotype. V usage is TRBV7-2 and J usage is TRBJ2-6; 7 positions match TRBD1. CDR1 is SGHTA, CDR2 FQGNSA, per germline. V lost 0 bases and J lost 2; bases outside the gene matches: 1. The CDR3 contains 16 residues. The CDR3 sequence is CASSLAGQPGANVLTF. CDR3 nucleotides: TGTGCCAGCAGCTTAGCGGGACAGCCTGGGGCCAACGTCCTGACTTTC. The whole variable domain, remainder taken from reference TRBV7-2 and TRBJ2-6, is GAGVSQSPSNKVTEKGKDVELRCDPISGHTALYWYRQSLGQGLEFLIYFQGNSAPDKSGLPSDRFSAERTGGSVSTLTIQRTQQEDSAVYLCASSLAGQPGANVLTFGAGSRLTVL.

The sample holds many counts of this clonotype. The chain couples TRBV27 to TRBJ2-7, with D perhaps TRBD1 (5 bases). This CDR3 comprises 13 residues. V lost 6 bases and J 5 bases, leaving 14 bases between the germline ends. Germline V CDR1 and CDR2: MNHEY, SMNVEV (reference sequence). This CDR3 reads CASSPDSTHEQYF. In nucleotides, the CDR3 is TGTGCCAGCAGCCCTGACAGTACCCACGAGCAGTACTTC.

This clonotype was counted ten times or more. J is TRBJ2-1 and V is TRBV20-1, with no clear D. Germline lookup yields CDR1 DFQATT and CDR2 SNEGSKA (reference sequence). The CDR3 consists of 12 residues. V dropped 1 base and J dropped 6 bases, with 7 bases sitting between them. The CDR3 here is CSARALANEQFF. As DNA, the CDR3 is TGCAGTGCTAGAGCTCTGGCCAATGAGCAGTTCTTC.

This clonotype was seen more than once but under ten times. This chain connects TRBV5-1 to TRBJ2-3; D may be TRBD1 (6 bases). Between the trimmed V and J ends, which lost 6 bases and 1 base, there was a span of 9 bases. In germline, CDR1 is SGHRS, CDR2 YFSETQ. CDR3 length equals 13 residues. CDR3 region: CASMRTGTDTQYF. In nucleotides, the CDR3 is TGCGCCAGCATGAGGACAGGCACAGATACGCAGTATTTT.

As regards this clonotype: Compared with germline, one end of the junction differs, possibly owing to a read error. The chain combines TRBV7-3 with TRBJ1-6; D perhaps matches TRBD1 (5 bases). Germline values: CDR1 SGHTA, CDR2 FQGTGA. The length of the CDR3 is 16 residues. The CDR3 DNA is TGTGCCAACAGCGAACACGGGGACCCCGGAAATTCACCCCTCCACTTT. Residues: CANSEHGDPGNSPLHF.

V and J are TRBV20-1 and TRBJ1-1; unclear D gene. Germline V gives CDR1 DFQATT, CDR2 SNEGSKA (reference sequence). The CDR3 is 15 residues long. Trimming shortened V by 0 bases and J by 7 bases, and 18 bases separated the two germline ends. DNA for the CDR3: TGCAGTGCTAGAGATCAACTCGGGGAGATTCGTGAAGCTTTCTTT. Residues: CSARDQLGEIREAFF.

This chain joins TRBV11-2 and TRBJ2-3; either TRBD1 or TRBD2 may supply D (5 bases each). From germline, CDR1 is SGHAT and CDR2 FQNNGV. Trimming removed 3 bases from V and 4 bases from J, with 11 bases in between. This CDR3 region has 14 residues. CDR3 region: CASSLPLGADTQYF. In DNA form, the CDR3 reads TGTGCCAGCAGCTTGCCCCTGGGGGCAGATACGCAGTATTTT.